One and the same sample provided the 26 T cell receptor beta chains below, sequenced in a study of shared clonotypes between healthy human individuals. Measured with immunoSEQ multiplex PCR; TCRdb has only the in-frame clones, and not every one. The sample comprises 550,000 to 700,000 clones, around four fifths of which are singletons, and 1.5% to 2% rests with the top ten. Specimen: memory CD4+ T cells sorted from blood. Subset noted: CD45RA-negative fraction. These receptors came from a woman in her twenties or thirties in good health.

V is TRBV29-1 and J is TRBJ2-1, with 10 positions matching TRBD2. Germline V gene sequence: CDR1 SQVTM, CDR2 ANQGSEA. The CDR3 has 15 residues. Trimming at V came to 8 bases and at J to 3 bases, leaving 10 bases not matched to a gene. The CDR3 here is CSTGIGLADYNEQFF. CDR3 nucleotide sequence: TGCAGCACTGGGATTGGACTAGCGGACTACAATGAGCAGTTCTTC.

This rearrangement joins TRBV28 to TRBJ1-1, with D perhaps matching TRBD1 (6 bases). The V end was cut by 3 bases, the J end by 5 bases, with 13 bases between. Germline assignment: CDR1 MDHEN and CDR2 SYDVKM. The CDR3 runs to 14 residues. Written as DNA, the CDR3 is TGTGCCAGCAGTTTGCAAGGGGGGAAGACTGAAGCTTTCTTT. The encoded protein is CASSLQGGKTEAFF.

This clone was found a few times. V is TRBV28 and J is TRBJ1-5; D is unclear. The CDR3 runs 15 residues. Germline V lookup: CDR1 MDHEN, CDR2 SYDVKM. V lost 6 bases and J 2 bases, leaving 14 bases between the germline ends. The CDR3: CASSLGSAGNQPQHF. In DNA form, the CDR3 reads TGTGCCAGCAGCCTGGGGTCAGCGGGCAATCAGCCCCAGCATTTT.

Here the CDR3 DNA reads TGTGCCAGCTCATCAATGGAGACCCAGTACTTC. It yields the protein CASSSMETQYF. V is TRBV18 and J is TRBJ2-5; D gene ambiguous. The CDR3 is 11 amino acids. Per germline, CDR1 KGHSH and CDR2 LQKENI. V was shortened by 5 bases and J by 5 bases, with 6 bases between the two germline ends.

This chain connects TRBV18 to TRBJ2-2; 10 bases line up with TRBD2. V lost 2 bases and J lost 6; bases outside the gene matches: 3. The CDR3 is 15 amino acids. Germline-derived CDR1 and CDR2 are KGHSH and LQKENI. The CDR3 loop reads CASSPSSGSAGELFF. CDR3 nucleotide sequence: TGTGCCAGCTCACCATCTAGCGGGAGTGCCGGGGAGCTGTTTTTT.

This clone was counted a few times. This chain uses TRBV19 with TRBJ1-2; tentative D call: TRBD1 (6 bases). The CDR3 spans 11 residues. The V gene lost 5 bases and the J gene lost 11 bases, with 12 bases spanning the gap. CDR1 LNHDA and CDR2 SQIVND come from the germline V gene (reference sequence). CDR3 region: CASSSNRVYTF. CDR3 nucleotide sequence: TGTGCCAGTAGTTCGAACAGGGTATACACCTTC.

On this clone itself: Other nucleotide sequences in the sample specify the same CDR3. The V call is TRBV5-1, the J call TRBJ1-4; TRBD1 aligns across 9 bases. This CDR3 has 14 amino acids. V gave up 3 bases and J gave up 5 bases; unmatched junction bases: 2. In germline, CDR1 is SGHRS, CDR2 YFSETQ. The CDR3 here is CASSSGTGNEKLFF. In DNA form, the CDR3 reads TGCGCCAGCAGCTCCGGGACAGGGAATGAAAAACTGTTTTTT.

The chain uses TRBV5-1 and TRBJ2-1; D is perhaps TRBD2 (5 bases). Trimming removed 5 bases from V and 8 bases from J, with 17 bases in between. The germline CDR1 and CDR2 sequences are SGHRS and YFSETQ. This CDR3 has 14 amino acids. DNA for the CDR3: TGCGCCAGCAGTTCCTCCCGGGGTATCCATGAGCAGTTCTTC. This codes for CASSSSRGIHEQFF.

The chain couples TRBV5-4 to TRBJ2-6, with 10 bases lining up with TRBD1. V shed 4 bases and J 1 base; nucleotides not matched to a gene: 5. CDR1 and CDR2 from the germline V gene are SGHNT and YYREEE (reference sequence). CDR3 length: 17 residues. CDR3 in DNA: TGTGCCAGCAGCCTAGGGACAGGGGTATCTGGGGCCAACGTCCTGACTTTC. Its protein is CASSLGTGVSGANVLTF.

The chain recombines TRBV23-1 with TRBJ1-1; no definite D call. TRBV23-1 is labeled an ORF, and its function is uncertain. Deletions cut 7 bases from V and 8 bases from J, with 17 bases between. The CDR3 is 13 amino acids. The DNA of the CDR3 is TGCGCCAGCAAGGCTGCGGGGTTTTCAGAAGCTTTCTTT. Amino acid sequence: CASKAAGFSEAFF.

The chain employs TRBV19 and TRBJ1-1, with TRBD1 as a possible D gene (5 bases). Germline CDR1 LNHDA, CDR2 SQIVND (reference sequence). The CDR3 loop spans 14 amino acids. V was cut by 3 bases and J by 4 bases, with 12 bases left in between. DNA of the CDR3: TGTGCCAGTAGTATGGGGCAGGGCACCACTGAAGCTTTCTTT. Its protein is CASSMGQGTTEAFF.

The count of this clone is one. This chain connects TRBV6-1 to TRBJ2-5; 8 bases are shared with TRBD2. Germline lookup yields CDR1 MNHNS and CDR2 SASEGT. CDR3 length equals 14 residues. V lost 6 bases, J lost 3 bases, and 6 bases stayed unmatched. CDR3: CASSGTRGKETQYF. The CDR3 DNA follows: TGTGCCAGCAGCGGGACTAGGGGAAAAGAGACCCAGTACTTC.

The chain combines TRBV5-1 with TRBJ2-7, with 8 bases matching TRBD2. This CDR3 is built from 14 residues. Germline assignment: CDR1 SGHRS and CDR2 YFSETQ. V lost 1 base, J lost 6 bases, and 6 bases stayed unmatched. The CDR3 DNA sequence: TGCGCCAGCAGCTTGAGAGCGGGAGTTCTCGAGCAGTACTTC. Protein product: CASSLRAGVLEQYF.

The J gene is TRBJ1-5, the V gene TRBV6-5; D not certain. V lost 4 bases, J lost 5 bases, and 12 bases lay in between. Germline V gene sequence: CDR1 MNHEY, CDR2 SVGAGI. This CDR3 has 14 amino acids. CDR3 nucleotide sequence: TGTGCCAGCAGTTTAGGTCGGATCGATCAGCCCCAGCATTTT. Translating it yields CASSLGRIDQPQHF.

Here the CDR3 reads CASSFQRGYEQYF. The CDR3 DNA follows: TGTGCCAGCAGCTTCCAGCGGGGGTACGAGCAGTACTTC. The chain couples TRBV7-2 to TRBJ2-7; TRBD2 aligns across 8 bases. Per the germline V gene, CDR1 is SGHTA and CDR2 is FQGNSA. The CDR3 is 13 amino acids. J gave up 4 bases and V 3 bases, and 2 bases lay outside the gene matches.

This sequence joins TRBV5-4 and TRBJ2-5; D gene unclear. Looked up from germline, CDR1 is SGHNT and CDR2 is YYREEE (reference sequence). The CDR3 has 12 residues. Trimming took off 4 bases at V and 5 bases at J, with 9 bases between the two ends. CDR3: CASSLDGETQYF. DNA for the CDR3: TGTGCCAGCAGCCTGGACGGGGAGACCCAGTACTTC.

As to this clone: Other nucleotide sequences in the sample specify the same CDR3. The V call is TRBV5-1, the J call TRBJ2-5, with 9 nucleotides matching TRBD1. The J segment lost 5 bases and the V segment lost 0 bases, leaving 5 bases of the junction unmatched. Germline V gene data show CDR1 as SGHRS and CDR2 as YFSETQ. The length of the CDR3 is 15 residues. This chain's CDR3 is CASSLGDRDRETQYF. The DNA for the CDR3 is TGCGCCAGCAGCTTGGGGGACAGGGATCGGGAGACCCAGTACTTC.

This clone was detected only once. The chain is built from TRBV19 and TRBJ1-1; D may be TRBD1 (6 bases). Trimming left V 6 bases short and J 1 base short, with 21 bases between. Germline assignment: CDR1 LNHDA and CDR2 SQIVND (reference sequence). This CDR3 is 17 amino acids long. CDR3 protein: CASRFRQGINTNTEAFF. CDR3 in DNA: TGTGCCAGTAGATTCCGGCAGGGGATAAACACGAACACTGAAGCTTTCTTT.

About this clone itself: The identical CDR3 is also encoded by other nucleotide sequences in the sample. This rearrangement joins TRBV7-9 to TRBJ2-5; D not certain. The germline V gene encodes CDR1 SEHNR and CDR2 FQNEAQ (reference sequence). This CDR3 region has 12 residues. V lost 1 base, J lost 5 bases, and 5 bases lay in between. The CDR3 reads CASSLVGETQYF. In nucleotides, the CDR3 is TGTGCCAGCAGCTTAGTAGGGGAGACCCAGTACTTC.

On this clone itself: Other DNA sequences in the sample encode the same CDR3. The chain has TRBV2 and TRBJ1-5; the D gene is possibly TRBD1 (6 bases). The germline CDR1 and CDR2 sequences are SNHLY and FYNNEI. The ends were cut back, 3 bases at V and 5 bases at J, with 14 bases in the middle. The CDR3 has 15 residues. CDR3 protein: CASSDGGARDQPQHF. The CDR3 bases are TGTGCCAGCAGTGATGGGGGGGCAAGGGATCAGCCCCAGCATTTT.

This sequence joins TRBV30 and TRBJ2-7; no clear D. Trimming left V 4 bases short and J 2 bases short, with 18 bases between. The CDR3 runs 15 residues. Per germline, CDR1 GTSNPN and CDR2 SVGIG (reference sequence). In nucleotides, the CDR3 is TGTGCCTGGATTGGTCCCTCCGGCCGGGCCTACGAGCAGTACTTC. The encoded protein is CAWIGPSGRAYEQYF.

The CDR3 nucleotides read TGTGCCAGCGCACCCGGGACAACTAATGAAAAACTGTTTTTT. Its translation is CASAPGTTNEKLFF. V and J are TRBV28 and TRBJ1-4, with no clear D. V shed 8 bases and J shed 0 bases, with 10 bases lying between them. The germline CDR1 and CDR2 sequences are MDHEN and SYDVKM. This CDR3 spans 14 amino acids.

A single count supports this clone. This sequence joins TRBV2 and TRBJ2-6, with a tentative D call TRBD1 (6 bases). This CDR3 contains 15 residues. The germline CDR1 and CDR2 sequences are SNHLY and FYNNEI. Trimming stripped 7 bases from V and 1 base from J, with 11 bases between. The CDR3 sequence is CASTQGGSGANVLTF. In DNA form, the CDR3 reads TGTGCCAGCACCCAAGGGGGTTCTGGGGCCAACGTCCTGACTTTC.

This chain uses TRBV11-2 with TRBJ2-5, with D possibly TRBD1 on 5 matching bases. This CDR3 region has 14 residues. The germline gives CDR1 SGHAT, CDR2 FQNNGV. Trimming removed 5 bases at V and 1 base at J, with 11 bases between. CDR3 coding DNA: TGTGCCAGCAGCCCCGGCAGGGTCCAAGAGACCCAGTACTTC. This codes for CASSPGRVQETQYF.

The chain has TRBV4-1 and TRBJ2-1; TRBD2 agrees at 7 bases. Unmatched junction bases numbered 8, after V lost 4 bases and J lost 5 bases. Per the germline V gene, CDR1 is MGHRA and CDR2 is YSYEKL. The CDR3 is made up of 15 amino acids. CDR3 in DNA: TGCGCCAGCAGCCGCCGGACGGGGGGTCACAATGAGCAGTTCTTC. Translated, it gives CASSRRTGGHNEQFF.

V usage is TRBV4-2 and J usage is TRBJ2-1, with 8 bases aligning to TRBD2. CDR1 and CDR2 from the germline V gene are LGHNA and YNFKEQ. The J segment lost 10 bases and the V segment lost 8 bases, leaving 13 bases of the junction unmatched. The CDR3 is 14 residues long. The chain's CDR3 is CASGKAGAKGEQFF. Here the CDR3 DNA reads TGTGCCAGCGGGAAAGCGGGAGCGAAGGGAGAGCAGTTCTTC.